This T cell receptor beta chain was sequenced during a study of T cells in Graves' hyperthyroidism and ophthalmopathy. What was amplified from RNA transcripts were TCR beta CDR3 regions. Researchers ran a first-round RT-PCR on the TCR CDR3 using the HTBI primer set. TCRdb called the multiplex PCR reads again in MiXCR, with one record for every CDR3 protein. The data show approximately 590,000 distinct CDR3 sequences, with approximately 14% seen just once and approximately 7.4% held by the top ten. This clonotype has at least ten counts. Its matching antigen is unknown. J gave up 4 bases and V 5 bases, and 4 bases lay outside the gene matches. CDR3 length: 13 residues. The germline V gene has CDR1 MDHEN and CDR2 SYDVKM. Study conclusions and caveats: Stable hyperthyroidism and ophthalmopathy were separated using 13 V-J signatures. Blood also held most thyroid clonotypes expanded beyond 0.001.

Newly diagnosed patients aged 18 to 65 had hyperthyroidism of under 2 months' duration. The study left out patients who had uncontrolled infection, other autoimmune disease, pregnancy or lactation. This receptor was taken from a woman in her 30s with Graves' hyperthyroidism. The sample was blood. The J gene is TRBJ1-2, the V gene TRBV28; 7 nucleotides agree with TRBD1. CDR3 in DNA: TGTGCCAGCAGTCAACAGGGGCCCTATGGCTACACCTTC. Its protein product is CASSQQGPYGYTF.